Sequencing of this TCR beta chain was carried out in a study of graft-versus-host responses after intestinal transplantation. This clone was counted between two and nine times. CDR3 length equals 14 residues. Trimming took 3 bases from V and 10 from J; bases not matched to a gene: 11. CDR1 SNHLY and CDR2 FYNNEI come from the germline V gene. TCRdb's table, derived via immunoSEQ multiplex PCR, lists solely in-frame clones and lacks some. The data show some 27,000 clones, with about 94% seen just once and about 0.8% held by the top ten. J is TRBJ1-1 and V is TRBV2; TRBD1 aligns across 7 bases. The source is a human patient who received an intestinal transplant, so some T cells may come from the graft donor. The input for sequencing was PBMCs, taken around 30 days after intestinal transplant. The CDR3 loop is CASSDLDRVISAFF. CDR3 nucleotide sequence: TGTGCCAGCAGTGATCTAGACAGGGTAATTTCAGCTTTCTTT.